One and the same sample provided the 5 T cell receptor beta chains below, sequenced in a study of T cell responses to AZD1222 COVID-19 vaccine. Clones were sequenced by immunoSEQ multiplex PCR, and TCRdb holds only the in-frame ones, with some missing. The sample contains roughly 150,000 clones, around 87% of which appear only once. Sequencing was performed on peripheral blood, taken 28 days after the second AZD1222 dose. The receptors derive from an adult who received the AZD1222 COVID-19 vaccine.

In its sample, this clone was seen once. The chain employs TRBV7-2 and TRBJ1-2; D is undetermined. The CDR3 covers 16 residues. V gave up 1 base and J gave up 8 bases, with 20 bases separating them. The germline V gene encodes CDR1 SGHTA and CDR2 FQGNSA. The CDR3 here is CASSLGPGGLQDGYTF. The CDR3 DNA sequence: TGTGCCAGCAGCTTAGGTCCCGGCGGCCTCCAAGACGGCTACACCTTC.

V usage is TRBV28 and J usage is TRBJ1-1, with TRBD1 matching 7 bases. The germline gives CDR1 MDHEN, CDR2 SYDVKM. The CDR3 contains 15 residues. Trimming cost V 5 bases and J 3 bases; bases outside gene matches: 9. CDR3 protein: CASSPPDRAYTEAFF. DNA of the CDR3: TGTGCCAGCAGTCCACCAGACAGGGCCTACACTGAAGCTTTCTTT.

The V call is TRBV2, the J call TRBJ1-5; D is unclear. V lost 4 bases and J lost 3, with 7 bases in between. The CDR3 covers 13 residues. Germline loops: CDR1 SNHLY, CDR2 FYNNEI. The CDR3 coding sequence is TGTGCCAGCAGTGGAGCCCTCAATCAGCCCCAGCATTTT. Translating gives CASSGALNQPQHF.

V usage is TRBV18 and J usage is TRBJ1-2; no clear D gene. CDR1 KGHSH and CDR2 LQKENI come from the germline V gene. This CDR3 has 19 amino acids. V lost 0 bases and J 0 bases, leaving 20 bases between the germline ends. The CDR3 region is CASSPPGVTAVNANYGYTF. The CDR3 DNA is TGTGCCAGCTCACCACCGGGCGTTACAGCCGTAAATGCTAACTATGGCTACACCTTC. The complete variable domain, with remaining parts taken from reference TRBV18 and TRBJ1-2, reads NAGVMQNPRHLVRRRGQEARLRCSPMKGHSHVYWYRQLPEEGLKFMVYLQKENIIDESGMPKERFSAEFPKEGPSILRIQQVVRGDSAAYFCASSPPGVTAVNANYGYTFGSGTRLTVV.

V is TRBV3-1 (or the pseudogene TRBV3-2) and J is TRBJ2-5; D is unresolved. Per germline, CDR1 LGHDT and CDR2 YNNKEL (reference sequence). V lost 5 bases and J 3 bases, leaving 7 bases between the germline ends. The CDR3 has 12 residues. The CDR3 DNA reads as TGTGCCAGCAGCGGGCCGGAAGAGACCCAGTACTTC. This gives the protein CASSGPEETQYF.